This record looks at one T cell receptor (beta chain) sequence and its context. No antigen is known for it. Germline lookup yields CDR1 SGHRS and CDR2 YFSETQ. V lost 0 bases and J 4 bases, leaving 13 bases between the germline ends. The CDR3 covers 15 residues. Data came from immunoSEQ multiplex PCR; TCRdb stores just in-frame clones and leaves some out. The repertoire holds 23,000 or so clones, with less than 80% as singletons. The time point is: week 11, during vaccination. Each dose delivered 300 ug of mutant IDH1 20-mer peptide subcutaneously with imiquimod. The sample comes from a study of a mutant IDH1 vaccine in newly diagnosed glioma. Study-level information: Eight vaccine doses were administered to patients at weeks 1, 3, 5, 7, 11, 15, 19 and 23.

Study results and caveats: Vaccine-induced responses were seen in around 93% of patients, spanning several MHC alleles. Shifts in the top peripheral T cell clonotypes seemed unrelated to pseudoprogression.

The chain recombines TRBV5-1 with TRBJ2-5; the D gene is possibly TRBD2 (6 bases). This TCR derives from a man between 40 and 49 years old with glioma. Sequencing used PBMCs, obtained from a glioma patient whose treatment included an IDH1 peptide vaccine. The CDR3: CASSLAGGEGETQYF. The CDR3 DNA is TGCGCCAGCAGCTTGGCCGGGGGAGAGGGAGAGACCCAGTACTTC.